Listed here are 2 T cell receptor beta chains from one sample, sequenced in a study of tumor-infiltrating lymphocytes in primary liver carcinoma. The investigators made TCR beta cDNA from approximately 0.5 ug total RNA, using a constant-region primer. ARM-PCR, slightly modified, supplied the TCR beta libraries through three nested multiplex PCR rounds. A C-beta reverse primer and TRBV1-TRBV30 forward primers served in each of the first two PCR rounds, at about 10 cycles apiece. TCRdb reprocessed the multiplex PCR reads with MiXCR, giving one entry per CDR3 protein. The table lists approximately 300,000 distinct CDR3 sequences, 60% to 80% of them singletons, with around 9.5% in the top ten. The blood RNA (from unsorted whole blood) was obtained, and germline DNA was also extracted. Sequenced: peripheral blood. Receptors originate from a middle-aged man with primary liver carcinoma and hepatitis B virus infection.

The chain employs TRBV14 and TRBJ2-5; D is ambiguous. CDR1 SGHDN and CDR2 FVKESK come from the germline V gene. V dropped 0 bases and J dropped 1 base, with 12 bases sitting between them. The CDR3 length is 16 residues. The CDR3 sequence is CASSQDNGRFQETQYF. The CDR3 region has the DNA TGTGCCAGCAGCCAAGACAACGGGCGGTTCCAAGAGACCCAGTACTTC. Based on the CDR3 plus reference TRBV14 and TRBJ2-5, the full variable domain is EAGVTQFPSHSVIEKGQTVTLRCDPISGHDNLYWYRRVMGKEIKFLLHFVKESKQDESGMPNNRFLAERTGGTYSTLKVQPAELEDSGVYFCASSQDNGRFQETQYFGPGTRLLVL.

Worth noting for this clonotype: A much larger clone lies one base from this, so it may be a read error. This is likely a read error, given that the CDR3 carries no conserved phenylalanine or tryptophan at its end. The CDR3 reads CATAEEGTDTQYI. CDR3 coding DNA: TGTGCCACTGCGGAAGAGGGCACAGATACGCAGTATATT. This chain connects TRBV6-5 to TRBJ2-3; D gene ambiguous. V shed 10 bases and J shed 1 base, with 12 bases lying between them. CDR1 and CDR2 from the germline V gene are MNHEY and SVGAGI. The CDR3 sequence is 13 residues long.